The 23 T cell receptor beta chains reported below all come from one sample, sequenced in a study of T cell responses to AZD1222 COVID-19 vaccine. Using immunoSEQ multiplex PCR, the repertoire was profiled, and TCRdb retains in-frame clones only, with some absent. This sample has approximately 150,000 clones; approximately 89% occur once, and the top ten carry under 5%. Sequences were derived from peripheral blood, sampled on day 0 of AZD1222 vaccination. The receptor source for this set is an adult in good health.

The CDR3 bases are TGTGCCAGCAGTCCTTATTCAACGGGGGCTAACTATGGCTACACCTTC. Translated: CASSPYSTGANYGYTF. The J gene is TRBJ1-2, the V gene TRBV5-8; D perhaps matches TRBD1 (5 bases). Germline V lookup: CDR1 SGHTS, CDR2 YDEGEE. The V gene lost 5 bases and the J gene lost 0 bases, with 17 bases spanning the gap. The CDR3 runs to 16 residues.

The V and J genes are TRBV18 and TRBJ1-2; D gene uncertain. The CDR3 loop spans 12 amino acids. V lost 3 bases, J lost 4 bases, and 6 bases lay in between. Germline CDR1 is KGHSH and CDR2 is LQKENI. The CDR3 nucleotides are TGTGCCAGCTCACCCGGTGTCTATGGCTACACCTTC. Its translation: CASSPGVYGYTF. The full variable domain, in which reference TRBV18 and TRBJ1-2 provide the parts outside the CDR3, is NAGVMQNPRHLVRRRGQEARLRCSPMKGHSHVYWYRQLPEEGLKFMVYLQKENIIDESGMPKERFSAEFPKEGPSILRIQQVVRGDSAAYFCASSPGVYGYTFGSGTRLTVV.

V gene TRBV28 combines with J gene TRBJ2-7, with 10 bases identical to TRBD2. Germline V gene data show CDR1 as MDHEN and CDR2 as SYDVKM. The CDR3 covers 15 residues. V dropped 7 bases and J dropped 0; count of bases not matched to a gene: 6. The CDR3 sequence: CASIALAGASYEQYF. The CDR3 coding sequence is TGTGCCAGCATTGCCCTAGCGGGGGCCTCCTACGAGCAGTACTTC.

The chain employs TRBV3-1 (or the pseudogene TRBV3-2) and TRBJ2-5, with 11 bases aligning to TRBD2. There are 18 residues in the CDR3. Trimming cost V 0 bases and J 5 bases; bases outside gene matches: 11. Germline V gene lookup returns CDR1 LGHDT and CDR2 YNNKEL (reference sequence). This chain's CDR3 is CASSQDLVAGGLGETQYF. Written as DNA, the CDR3 is TGTGCCAGCAGCCAAGATTTGGTAGCGGGAGGGCTAGGGGAGACCCAGTACTTC.

V gene TRBV3-1 (or the pseudogene TRBV3-2) combines with J gene TRBJ2-1; D is uncertain. V was cut by 4 bases and J by 0 bases, with 7 bases left in between. CDR3 length: 14 amino acids. Germline-derived CDR1 and CDR2 are LGHDT and YNNKEL (reference sequence). CDR3 sequence (DNA): TGTGCCAGCAGCCCCAGAATCTCCTACAATGAGCAGTTCTTC. It is translated as CASSPRISYNEQFF.

The chain employs TRBV7-9 and TRBJ2-4; D is unclear. The CDR3 consists of 18 residues. Germline CDR1 is SEHNR and CDR2 is FQNEAQ (reference sequence). V lost 5 bases to trimming and J lost 0 bases, with 20 bases between them. In DNA form, the CDR3 reads TGTGCCAGCAGCCCCCCGATGAGATCCCCTCTAGCCAAAAACATTCAGTACTTC. Protein product: CASSPPMRSPLAKNIQYF.

This sequence joins TRBV28 and TRBJ1-2; D gene ambiguous. The CDR3 covers 13 residues. V was shortened by 6 bases and J by 0 bases, with 8 bases between the two germline ends. Looked up from germline, CDR1 is MDHEN and CDR2 is SYDVKM. This CDR3 is CASSFRANYGYTF. CDR3 nucleotide sequence: TGTGCCAGCAGCTTCCGAGCTAACTATGGCTACACCTTC.

The chain has TRBV19 and TRBJ1-2; tentative D call: TRBD1 (5 bases). The germline gives CDR1 LNHDA, CDR2 SQIVND (reference sequence). This CDR3 has 14 amino acids. Trimming left V 7 bases short and J 5 bases short, with 17 bases between. CDR3 coding DNA: TGTGCCAGTACTGACTCCGGGACCCTTTATGGCTACACCTTC. It specifies CASTDSGTLYGYTF. The complete variable domain, with remaining parts taken from reference TRBV19 and TRBJ1-2, reads DGGITQSPKYLFRKEGQNVTLSCEQNLNHDAMYWYRQDPGQGLRLIYYSQIVNDFQKGDIAEGYSVSREKKESFPLTVTSAQKNPTAFYLCASTDSGTLYGYTFGSGTRLTVV.

The gene calls are TRBV2 and TRBJ1-1; no firm D call. Trimming left V 7 bases short and J 6 bases short, with 18 bases between. This CDR3 contains 14 residues. CDR1 is SNHLY, CDR2 FYNNEI, per germline. The CDR3 is CASIRSLRAAEAFF. The CDR3 DNA follows: TGTGCCAGCATTCGGTCCCTCCGGGCCGCTGAAGCTTTCTTT.

The gene calls are TRBV11-3 and TRBJ2-1; D may be TRBD2 (5 bases). CDR3 length: 13 residues. In germline, CDR1 is SGHNT, CDR2 YENEEA. Trimming shortened V by 4 bases and J by 10 bases, and 14 bases separated the two germline ends. DNA of the CDR3: TGTGCCAGCAGCTCCCACCTCAGCGGCGAGCAGTTCTTC. Translating gives CASSSHLSGEQFF.

This chain uses TRBV19 with TRBJ2-1; D perhaps matches TRBD2 (6 bases). V was clipped by 1 base and J by 6 bases, with 13 bases between them. The length of the CDR3 is 15 residues. Germline assignment: CDR1 LNHDA and CDR2 SQIVND (reference sequence). The CDR3 protein is CASSIAGEGFNEQFF. For the CDR3, the DNA is TGTGCCAGTAGTATAGCGGGAGAGGGTTTCAATGAGCAGTTCTTC.

The rearrangement uses TRBV3-1 (or the pseudogene TRBV3-2) and TRBJ2-1, with D perhaps given as TRBD1 or TRBD2 (5 bases each). Trimming left V 4 bases short and J 0 bases short, with 16 bases between. In germline, CDR1 is LGHDT, CDR2 YNNKEL (reference sequence). The CDR3 totals 17 residues. The CDR3 protein is CASSPEPGRSSYNEQFF. CDR3 nucleotide sequence: TGTGCCAGCAGCCCAGAGCCGGGGCGGAGCTCCTACAATGAGCAGTTCTTC.

The chain uses TRBV24-1 and TRBJ1-5, with D possibly being TRBD1 (6 bases). CDR1 KGHDR and CDR2 SFDVKD come from the germline V gene. CDR3 length: 13 amino acids. V was clipped by 6 bases and J by 7 bases, with 12 bases between them. Written as DNA, the CDR3 is TGTGCCACCAGTTACAGGGAGGGACAGCCCCAGCATTTT. As protein: CATSYREGQPQHF.

V gene TRBV30 combines with J gene TRBJ2-7, with TRBD2 identical over 10 bases. The V segment lost 0 bases and the J segment 8 bases; nucleotides outside the gene matches: 13. This CDR3 spans 16 amino acids. From germline, CDR1 is GTSNPN and CDR2 SVGIG (reference sequence). The CDR3 region is CAWSVRGLARLGKQYF. The CDR3 DNA is TGTGCCTGGAGTGTACGGGGACTAGCGAGATTAGGGAAGCAGTACTTC. The full variable domain, in which reference TRBV30 and TRBJ2-7 provide the parts outside the CDR3, is SQTIHQWPATLVQPVGSPLSLECTVEGTSNPNLYWYRQAAGRGLQLLFYSVGIGQISSEVPQNLSASRPQDRQFILSSKKLLLSDSGFYLCAWSVRGLARLGKQYFGPGTRLTVT.

A few counts support this clone. The chain's CDR3 is CASSQGTGASYEQYF. The DNA for the CDR3 is TGTGCCAGCAGCCAGGGGACAGGGGCCTCCTACGAGCAGTACTTC. V usage is TRBV16 and J usage is TRBJ2-7, with 10 bases that match TRBD1. The CDR3 length is 15 residues. Trimming removed 3 bases from V and 0 bases from J; junction bases left unmatched: 2. In germline, CDR1 is KGHSY, CDR2 FQNENV.

This chain links TRBV6-5 with TRBJ2-7; no clear D gene. The CDR3 length is 12 residues. From germline, CDR1 is MNHEY and CDR2 SVGAGI. Trimming removed 6 bases at V and 8 bases at J, with 14 bases between. CDR3 nucleotides: TGTGCCAGCAGGGTGGGTATAAATCAGCAGTACTTC. This sequence encodes CASRVGINQQYF.

The V gene is TRBV9, the J gene TRBJ2-6; D perhaps matches TRBD2 (6 bases). Germline loops: CDR1 SGDLS, CDR2 YYNGEE. This CDR3 is built from 16 residues. V lost 5 bases, J lost 0 bases, and 12 bases lay in between. CDR3 residues: CASRAEGSSGANVLTF. In DNA form, the CDR3 reads TGTGCCAGCAGAGCGGAGGGGAGCTCTGGGGCCAACGTCCTGACTTTC.

A single count supports this clone. The rearrangement uses TRBV5-4 and TRBJ2-6, with D possibly TRBD2 on 6 matching bases. The V gene lost 1 base and the J gene lost 0 bases, with 8 bases spanning the gap. CDR1 SGHNT and CDR2 YYREEE come from the germline V gene (reference sequence). The CDR3 is made up of 16 amino acids. CDR3 DNA sequence: TGTGCCAGCAGCTTGTGGAGGGCCTCTGGGGCCAACGTCCTGACTTTC. Protein sequence: CASSLWRASGANVLTF.

This rearrangement joins TRBV28 to TRBJ1-2, with D possibly being TRBD1 (6 bases). V lost 4 bases and J 8 bases, leaving 8 bases between the germline ends. Germline V gives CDR1 MDHEN, CDR2 SYDVKM. The CDR3 is 11 amino acids. CDR3 nucleotides: TGTGCCAGCAGTTGGGGGGGCGGCTACACCTTC. Translating gives CASSWGGGYTF.

A few counts support this clone. This rearrangement joins TRBV28 to TRBJ1-2; D remains unclear. This CDR3 is built from 14 residues. CDR1 and CDR2 from the germline V gene are MDHEN and SYDVKM. V was pared by 0 bases and J by 4 bases, with 9 bases between. CDR3 in amino acids: CASSLWSNTYGYTF. CDR3 coding DNA: TGTGCCAGCAGTTTATGGTCTAATACCTATGGCTACACCTTC.

The chain carries TRBV6-5 and TRBJ2-7, with 7 bases aligning to TRBD1. The CDR3 sequence is 14 residues long. The germline gives CDR1 MNHEY, CDR2 SVGAGI. V lost 6 bases and J lost 0; bases outside the gene matches: 5. The CDR3 nucleotides are TGTGCCAGCAGAACGACAGGGAACTCCTACGAGCAGTACTTC. This gives the protein CASRTTGNSYEQYF.

The genes are TRBV11-2 and TRBJ2-2; 7 bases align to TRBD2. The junction had 12 bases not matched to a gene; V was cut back by 0 bases and J by 2 bases. Per the germline V gene, CDR1 is SGHAT and CDR2 is FQNNGV. The CDR3 spans 19 residues. In nucleotides, the CDR3 is TGTGCCAGCAGCTTAGACGGGGAGGGAGAGGTCCATAACACCGGGGAGCTGTTTTTT. This encodes CASSLDGEGEVHNTGELFF.

This clone appeared a single time. The J gene is TRBJ1-5, the V gene TRBV6-1; D gene unclear. The CDR3 contains 13 residues. Per germline, CDR1 MNHNS and CDR2 SASEGT. V was trimmed by 3 bases and J by 11 bases, leaving 14 bases between them. CDR3: CASSENPRYSQHF. CDR3 nucleotides: TGTGCCAGCAGTGAGAACCCCAGATATTCCCAGCATTTT.